This TCR beta chain was identified in a study of cytomegalovirus exposure and HLA in healthy donors. PCR primers comprised 60 Vbeta and 13 Jbeta primers. TCRdb's copy holds only in-frame clones and misses some; the assay was immunoSEQ multiplex PCR. Of 70,000 to 95,000 clones detected, 62% appear once; the ten largest clones hold about 5.4%. The germline CDR1 and CDR2 sequences are ENHRY and SYGVKD. Losses at the gene ends were 6 bases for V and 2 bases for J; bases not matched to a gene: 9. The CDR3 is 16 residues long. The sequence came from a woman in her thirties in good health and CMV-seropositive. The chain couples TRBV10-3 to TRBJ1-1, with TRBD1 identical over 10 bases. Sequencing was carried out using PBMCs. Written as DNA, the CDR3 is TGTGCCATCAGGTCTCTTGACAGGGGGCAAAACACTGAAGCTTTCTTT. Protein product: CAIRSLDRGQNTEAFF.